Listed below are T cell receptor beta chains from one sample, sequenced in a study of shared clonotypes between healthy human individuals. Repertoires were generated with immunoSEQ multiplex PCR, while TCRdb's copy carries only in-frame clones and drops some. The sample lists under 150,000 clones, about 63% occurring once. The specimen sequenced was memory CD8+ T cells sorted from blood. The origin of the receptors is a woman aged 25 to 45 in good health. Each CDR3 is given without its conserved first and last residue. Expanded clones are given a class, and other clones once, few, many or no size at all.

>NA|14|TRBJ2-7|TRBV19
ATRTTSGTGGAEQY
>NA|12|TRBJ1-1|TRBV29-1
SVFQGALIGEAF
>NA|14|TRBJ2-7|TRBV6-4
ASQPFLRLDNHEQY
>few|13|TRBJ2-7|TRBV9
ASSAPGQMTYEQY
>NA|12|TRBJ2-7|TRBV11-2
ASSLLGGIGEQY
>few|17|TRBJ2-2|TRBV28
ASSSIELDGSANTGELF
>NA|11|TRBJ1-4|TRBV25-1
ASSDRGNEKLF
>once|14|TRBJ1-2|TRBV28
ASSPTPGQGDYGYT
>NA|10|NA|TRBV2
ASMGDPYEQY
>NA|16|TRBJ2-7|TRBV19
ASSIASSGPGISYEQY
>NA|11|TRBJ1-5|TRBV6-1
ASSVDTHQPQH
>NA|15|TRBJ2-3|TRBV28
ASSLGRLAGVSDTQY
>NA|12|TRBJ1-2|TRBV6-5
ASSYGTGNYGYT
>NA|12|TRBJ2-3|TRBV6-5
ASRIAGVPDTQY
>NA|14|TRBJ2-7|TRBV15
ATSREQGAPSYEQY
>few|11|TRBJ1-2|TRBV30
AWSVGVGRGYT
>NA|12|TRBJ1-5|TRBV28
ASRFGVSNQPQH
>once|15|TRBJ2-5|TRBV28
ASSLWTSGRTQETQY
>NA|11|NA|TRBV29-1
SVGNPEGYEQY
>NA|15|TRBJ1-5|TRBV5-5
ASSLGQRKHGDQPQH
>NA|13|TRBJ2-7|TRBV19
ASSIWTGESYEQY
>NA|14|TRBJ1-1|TRBV4-1
ASSQWTGKGDTEAF
>few|12|TRBJ2-7|TRBV4-1
ASTRTAGLGEQY
>NA|11|TRBJ1-5|TRBV6-5
ASRPGQNQPQH
>NA|12|TRBJ1-5|TRBV6-5
ASSNNDGNQPQH
>NA|9|NA|TRBV20-1
SVPRAYEQY
>few|14|TRBJ1-3|TRBV7-9
ASSLQTSTDGNTIY
>few|12|TRBJ2-1|TRBV7-3
ASSLLTRSDEQF
>NA|20|TRBJ2-7|TRBV2
ASSEAPTGFTHLFPGTYEQY
>NA|13|TRBJ1-4|TRBV7-9
ASSYGTGVNEKLF
>NA|13|TRBJ1-5|TRBV4-2
ASSQDLEGTQPQH
>NA|11|NA|TRBV13
ASSPDRAYEQY
>few|12|TRBJ2-7|TRBV5-4
ASSLREAPYEQY
>NA|14|TRBJ2-1|TRBV10-3
AILVYFWSPYNEQF
>NA|9|TRBJ2-1|TRBV11-2
ASSPTGEQF
>NA|13|TRBJ2-1|TRBV5-6
ASSFAVSSYNEQF
>NA|13|TRBJ1-2|TRBV4-2
ASSQDPFFLDGYT
>NA|13|TRBJ2-1|TRBV6-4
ASSDSTSGGGEQF
>once|13|TRBJ2-7|TRBV18
ASSPRAGQTYEQY
>NA|12|TRBJ2-7|TRBV7-9
ASSFVQGLYEQY
>NA|13|TRBJ1-1|TRBV4-2
ASSFPWAMNTEAF
>NA|12|TRBJ1-2|TRBV18
ASSPAGDRDGYT
>many|11|TRBJ2-7|TRBV2
ASSEGLAYEQY
>NA|13|TRBJ2-7|TRBV7-8
ASSLALAGIYEQY
>few|13|TRBJ1-1|TRBV10-3
AISWDYQENTEAF
>many|10|TRBJ1-1|TRBV29-1
SVSVSDTEAF
>NA|17|TRBJ2-6|TRBV11-2
ASSLVGDSADSGANVLT
>NA|11|TRBJ2-3|TRBV28
AINPRWADTQY
>NA|12|TRBJ2-3|TRBV15
ATTLAGGPDTQY
>NA|14|TRBJ2-1|TRBV7-8
ASSLANGAPYNEQF
>NA|12|TRBJ1-6|TRBV10-1
ASSESRANSPLH
>NA|16|TRBJ2-7|TRBV19
ASSMAPIQGVFTYEQY
>NA|14|TRBJ1-1|TRBV5-1
ASSLVRGGIGTEAF
>NA|13|TRBJ2-7|TRBV6-4
ASSHQNSGFYEQY
>NA|14|TRBJ1-1|TRBV11-2
ASSLASWFLNTEAF
>NA|12|TRBJ1-2|TRBV2
ASSGLQGPYGYT
>few|10|TRBJ1-1|TRBV29-1
SVDGRPLEAF
>NA|11|TRBJ1-5|TRBV4-1
ASSQVVFQPQH
>NA|12|TRBJ1-5|TRBV27
ASSPGQGGWPQH